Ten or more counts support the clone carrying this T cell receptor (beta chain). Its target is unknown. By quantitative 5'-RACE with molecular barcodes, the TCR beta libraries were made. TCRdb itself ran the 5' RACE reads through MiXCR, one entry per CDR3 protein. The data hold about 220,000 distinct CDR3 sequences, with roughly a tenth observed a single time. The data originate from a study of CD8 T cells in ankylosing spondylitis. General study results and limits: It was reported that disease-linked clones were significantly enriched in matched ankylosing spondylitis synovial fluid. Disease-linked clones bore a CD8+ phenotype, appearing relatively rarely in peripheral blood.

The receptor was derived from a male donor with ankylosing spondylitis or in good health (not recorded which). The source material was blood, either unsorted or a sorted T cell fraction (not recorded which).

This chain's CDR3 is CASRDPGADTQYF. CDR3 coding DNA: TGTGCCAGCAGGGATCCGGGGGCGGATACGCAGTATTTT. The V and J genes are TRBV6-6 and TRBJ2-3, with D perhaps being TRBD1 or TRBD2 (6 bases each). The germline CDR1 and CDR2 sequences are MNHNY and SVGAGI (reference sequence). Trimming shortened V by 6 bases and J by 6 bases, and 13 bases separated the two germline ends. CDR3 length equals 13 residues.